This is a list of T cell receptor beta chains from one sample in a study of cytomegalovirus exposure and HLA in healthy donors. Measured with immunoSEQ multiplex PCR; TCRdb has only the in-frame clones, and not every one. The sample includes about 51,000 clones, around 85% of them seen just once. The sample comprised PBMCs. The receptors here all came from a boy younger than 18 in good health and CMV-seropositive. Both conserved end residues are part of each CDR3. The order of the fields is V gene, J gene, CDR3 protein.

TRBV4-1	TRBJ2-3	CASSQLGADTQYF
TRBV6-1	NA	CASSDFYEQYF
TRBV15	TRBJ2-7	CATSGADRPDGSDEQYF
TRBV18	TRBJ2-3	CASSTTSGGMQYF
TRBV5-5	TRBJ1-3	CASQDSRNTIYF
TRBV7-2	TRBJ1-6	CASSFQGRNSPLHF
TRBV7-9	TRBJ2-2	CASSLTGVTGELFF
TRBV4-1	TRBJ1-3	CASSQRQTGDTIYF
TRBV5-4	TRBJ2-7	CASSQSGQVHEQYF
TRBV9	TRBJ2-5	CASSVDVEETQYF
TRBV27	TRBJ1-3	CASSLEGSDSGNTIYF
TRBV7-7	TRBJ2-5	CASSRGHFQETQYF